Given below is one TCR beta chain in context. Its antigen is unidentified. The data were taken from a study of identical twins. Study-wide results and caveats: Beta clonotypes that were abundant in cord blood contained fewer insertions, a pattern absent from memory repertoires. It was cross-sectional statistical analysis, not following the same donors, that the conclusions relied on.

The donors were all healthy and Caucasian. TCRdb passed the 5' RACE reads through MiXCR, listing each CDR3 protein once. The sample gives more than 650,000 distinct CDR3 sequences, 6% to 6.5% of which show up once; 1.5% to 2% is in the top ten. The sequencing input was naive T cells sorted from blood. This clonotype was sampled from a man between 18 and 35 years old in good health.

CDR3 coding DNA: TGTGCCACCACGGAGTTTCTCAGGGGAAAGTCGGAACTGTTTTTT. Translated: CATTEFLRGKSELFF. This chain links TRBV7-9 with TRBJ1-4, with D possibly being TRBD1 (6 bases). The ends were cut back, 10 bases at V and 12 bases at J, with 27 bases in the middle. Per germline, CDR1 SEHNR and CDR2 FQNEAQ (reference sequence). The CDR3 runs to 15 residues.